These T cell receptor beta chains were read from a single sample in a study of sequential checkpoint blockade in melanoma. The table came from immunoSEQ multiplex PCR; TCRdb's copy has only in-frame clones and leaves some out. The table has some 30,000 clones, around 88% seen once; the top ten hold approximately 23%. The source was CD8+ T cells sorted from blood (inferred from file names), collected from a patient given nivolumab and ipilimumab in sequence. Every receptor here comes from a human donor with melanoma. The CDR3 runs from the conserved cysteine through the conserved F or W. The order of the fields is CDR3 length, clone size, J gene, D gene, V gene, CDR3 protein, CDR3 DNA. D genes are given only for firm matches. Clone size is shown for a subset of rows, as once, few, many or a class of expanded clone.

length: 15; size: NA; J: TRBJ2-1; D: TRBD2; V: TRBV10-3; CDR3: CAIGEGSGGGDEQFF; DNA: TGTGCCATCGGAGAGGGTAGCGGGGGTGGGGATGAGCAGTTCTTC
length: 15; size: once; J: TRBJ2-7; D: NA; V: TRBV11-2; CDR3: CASSLVTGFYYEQYF; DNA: TGTGCCAGCAGCTTAGTCACAGGGTTCTACTACGAGCAGTACTTC
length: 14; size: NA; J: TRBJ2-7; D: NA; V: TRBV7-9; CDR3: CASSNSSGADEQYF; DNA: TGTGCCAGCAGCAATAGTAGTGGGGCGGATGAGCAGTACTTC
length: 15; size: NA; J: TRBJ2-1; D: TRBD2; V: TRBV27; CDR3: CASSRLAGGPVEQFF; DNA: TGTGCCAGCAGTAGACTAGCGGGGGGGCCGGTTGAGCAGTTCTTC
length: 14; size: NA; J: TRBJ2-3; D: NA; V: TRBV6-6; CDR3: CASVEGLDTDTQYF; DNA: TGTGCCAGCGTAGAAGGACTGGACACAGATACGCAGTATTTT
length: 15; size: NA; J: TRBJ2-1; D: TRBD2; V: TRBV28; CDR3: CASSLRGLGYNEQFF; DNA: TGTGCCAGCAGTTTAAGGGGACTAGGCTACAATGAGCAGTTCTTC
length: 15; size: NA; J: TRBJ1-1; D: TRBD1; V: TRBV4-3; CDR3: CASSQMTGANTEAFF; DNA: TGCGCCAGCAGCCAGATGACAGGGGCGAACACTGAAGCTTTCTTT
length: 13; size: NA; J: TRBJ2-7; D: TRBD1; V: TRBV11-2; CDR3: CASSLRQGGEQYF; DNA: TGTGCCAGCAGCTTACGACAGGGGGGCGAGCAGTACTTC
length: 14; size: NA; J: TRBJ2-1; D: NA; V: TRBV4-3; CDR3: CASSQVGLGNEQFF; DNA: TGCGCCAGCAGCCAAGTGGGGCTAGGCAATGAGCAGTTCTTC
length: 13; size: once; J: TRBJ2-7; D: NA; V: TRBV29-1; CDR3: CSVEEPRSYEQYF; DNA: TGCAGCGTTGAAGAACCCCGGTCCTACGAGCAGTACTTC
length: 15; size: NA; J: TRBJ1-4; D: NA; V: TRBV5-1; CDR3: CASAYRGATNEKLFF; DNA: TGCGCCAGCGCCTACCGGGGGGCAACTAATGAAAAACTGTTTTTT
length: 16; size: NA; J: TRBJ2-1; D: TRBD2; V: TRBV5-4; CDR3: CASSSLAGGIYNEQFF; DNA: TGTGCCAGCAGCTCCTTAGCGGGAGGCATTTACAATGAGCAGTTCTTC
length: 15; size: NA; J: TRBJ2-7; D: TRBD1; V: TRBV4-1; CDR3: CASSHRTGGHYEQYF; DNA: TGCGCCAGCAGCCATAGGACAGGGGGCCACTACGAGCAGTACTTC
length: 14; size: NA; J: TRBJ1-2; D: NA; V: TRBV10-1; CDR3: CASSGEESNYGYTF; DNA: TGCGCCAGCAGTGGAGAGGAATCGAACTATGGCTACACCTTC
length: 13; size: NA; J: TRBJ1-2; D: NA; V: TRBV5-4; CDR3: CASSSDTVYGYTF; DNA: TGTGCCAGCAGCTCTGACACGGTCTATGGCTACACCTTC
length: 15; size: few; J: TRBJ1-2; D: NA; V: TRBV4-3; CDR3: CASSPTLKDSYGYTF; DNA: TGCGCCAGCAGCCCCACGCTTAAAGACAGCTATGGCTACACCTTC
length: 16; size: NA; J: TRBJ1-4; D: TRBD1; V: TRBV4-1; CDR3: CASSQNPGQVNEKLFF; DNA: TGCGCCAGCAGCCAGAACCCGGGACAGGTTAATGAAAAACTGTTTTTT
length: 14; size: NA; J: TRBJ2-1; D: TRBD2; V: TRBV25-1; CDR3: CASSEHGTSEEQFF; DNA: TGTGCCAGCAGTGAACACGGGACTAGCGAAGAGCAGTTCTTC
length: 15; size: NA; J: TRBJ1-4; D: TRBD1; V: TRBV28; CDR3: CASSPGTDYNEKLFF; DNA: TGTGCCAGCAGTCCGGGGACAGACTATAATGAAAAACTGTTTTTT
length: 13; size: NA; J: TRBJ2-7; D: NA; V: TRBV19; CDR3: CASSTRDTHEQYF; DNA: TGTGCCAGTAGTACCCGGGACACCCACGAGCAGTACTTC
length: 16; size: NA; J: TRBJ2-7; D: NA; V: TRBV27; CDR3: CASSPISRVGAYEQYF; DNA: TGTGCCAGCAGTCCTATTAGCCGGGTTGGTGCTTACGAGCAGTACTTC
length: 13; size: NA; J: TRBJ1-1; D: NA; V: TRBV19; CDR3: CASSITVYTEAFF; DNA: TGTGCCAGTAGTATAACAGTGTACACTGAAGCTTTCTTT
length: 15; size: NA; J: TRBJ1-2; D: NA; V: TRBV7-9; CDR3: CASSLVKEGGYGYTF; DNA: TGTGCCAGCAGCTTAGTGAAGGAAGGGGGCTATGGCTACACCTTC
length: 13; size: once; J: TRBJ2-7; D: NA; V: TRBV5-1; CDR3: CASSGAGTYEQYF; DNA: TGCGCCAGCAGTGGGGCAGGGACATACGAGCAGTACTTC
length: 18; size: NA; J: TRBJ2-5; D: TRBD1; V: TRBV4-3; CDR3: CASSHVGPGQGATETQYF; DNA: TGCGCCAGCAGCCATGTGGGGCCGGGACAGGGGGCGACTGAGACCCAGTACTTC
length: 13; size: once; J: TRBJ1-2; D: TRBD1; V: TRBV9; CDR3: CASSGTGHYGYTF; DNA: TGTGCCAGCAGCGGGACAGGGCACTATGGCTACACCTTC
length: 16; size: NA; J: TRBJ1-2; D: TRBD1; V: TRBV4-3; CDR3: CASSQDRAGGYYGYTF; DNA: TGCGCCAGCAGCCAAGATAGGGCAGGGGGGTACTATGGCTACACCTTC
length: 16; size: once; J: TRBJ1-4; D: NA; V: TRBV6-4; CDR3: CASSPRGGATNEKLFF; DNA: TGTGCCAGCAGCCCTCGGGGGGGTGCAACTAATGAAAAACTGTTTTTT
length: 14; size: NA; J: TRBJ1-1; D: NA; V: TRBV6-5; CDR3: CASSYSEEDTEAFF; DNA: TGTGCCAGCAGTTACTCAGAGGAGGACACTGAAGCTTTCTTT
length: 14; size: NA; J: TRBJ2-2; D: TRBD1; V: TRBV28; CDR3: CASSQLGGGGELFF; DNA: TGTGCCAGCAGCCAGCTAGGGGGCGGCGGGGAGCTGTTTTTT
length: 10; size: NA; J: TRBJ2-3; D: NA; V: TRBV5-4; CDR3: CAGGPDTQYF; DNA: TGTGCCGGGGGCCCAGATACGCAGTATTTT
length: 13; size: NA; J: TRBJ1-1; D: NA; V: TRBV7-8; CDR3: CAIRGGVNTEAFF; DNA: TGTGCCATTAGGGGGGGGGTGAACACTGAAGCTTTCTTT
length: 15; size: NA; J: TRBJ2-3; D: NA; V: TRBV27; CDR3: CASSLTSPITDTQYF; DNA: TGTGCCAGCAGTTTAACTAGCCCGATCACAGATACGCAGTATTTT
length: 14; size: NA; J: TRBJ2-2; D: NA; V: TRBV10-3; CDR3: CAISATGDTGELFF; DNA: TGTGCCATCAGTGCTACGGGTGACACCGGGGAGCTGTTTTTT
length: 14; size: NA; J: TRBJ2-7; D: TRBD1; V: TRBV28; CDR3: CASSLQGSTYEQYF; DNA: TGTGCCAGCAGTCTACAGGGGTCGACCTACGAGCAGTACTTC
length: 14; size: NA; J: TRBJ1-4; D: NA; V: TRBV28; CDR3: CASTPGRLNEKLFF; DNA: TGTGCCAGCACCCCCGGCAGGCTGAATGAAAAACTGTTTTTT
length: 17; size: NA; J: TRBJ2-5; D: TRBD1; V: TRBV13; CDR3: CASSLEGTGPLEETQYF; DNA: TGTGCCAGCAGCTTAGAGGGGACAGGGCCCCTCGAAGAGACCCAGTACTTC
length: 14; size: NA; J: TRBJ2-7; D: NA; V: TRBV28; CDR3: CASTPRGLSYEQYF; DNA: TGTGCCAGCACTCCGCGGGGGCTTTCCTACGAGCAGTACTTC
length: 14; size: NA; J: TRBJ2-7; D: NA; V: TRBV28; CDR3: CASSFGSGLYEQYF; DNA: TGTGCCAGCAGTTTTGGGAGCGGCCTCTACGAGCAGTACTTC
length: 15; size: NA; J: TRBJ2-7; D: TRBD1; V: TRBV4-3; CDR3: CASSPYGTGGYEQYF; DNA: TGCGCCAGCAGCCCATATGGGACAGGGGGCTACGAGCAGTACTTC
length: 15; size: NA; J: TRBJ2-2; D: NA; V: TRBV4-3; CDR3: CASSQDRGAAGELFF; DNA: TGCGCCAGCAGCCAAGACCGGGGGGCCGCCGGGGAGCTGTTTTTT
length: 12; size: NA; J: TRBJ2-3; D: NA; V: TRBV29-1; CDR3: CSVEYRRDTQYF; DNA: TGCAGCGTTGAGTACCGGAGAGATACGCAGTATTTT